Presented here are 23 T cell receptor beta chains from one specimen sequenced in a study of cytomegalovirus exposure and HLA in healthy donors. The study ran its PCR with 60 Vbeta and 13 Jbeta primers. Some clones are missing from TCRdb's copy, which holds only in-frame ones; the method was immunoSEQ multiplex PCR. Of some 150,000 clones in the sample, around 79% are singletons; the top ten hold approximately 5.5%. Sample: PBMCs. These TCRs come from a man aged 25 to 40 in good health and CMV-seropositive.

This clone was found once. The rearrangement joins TRBV4-3 to TRBJ2-1; 12 bases align to TRBD1. Germline V gene sequence: CDR1 LGHNA, CDR2 YSLEER. V lost 5 bases, J lost 1 base, and 15 bases stayed unmatched. The CDR3 has 20 amino acids. The CDR3, as DNA: TGCGCCAGCAGCGCCCAGACGGGACAGGGGGCAATAGGGTCCTACAATGAGCAGTTCTTC. It yields the protein CASSAQTGQGAIGSYNEQFF.

The gene calls are TRBV2 and TRBJ2-1; possible D gene TRBD2, 6 bases. Germline V gene sequence: CDR1 SNHLY, CDR2 FYNNEI. V lost 3 bases to trimming and J lost 8 bases, with 11 bases between them. The CDR3 contains 13 residues. This CDR3 is CASSETGEHEQFF. Written as DNA, the CDR3 is TGTGCCAGCAGTGAGACGGGGGAGCATGAGCAGTTCTTC.

The chain has TRBV4-1 and TRBJ2-7; perhaps TRBD2 as D (5 bases). CDR1 and CDR2 from the germline V gene are MGHRA and YSYEKL. V was cut by 1 base and J by 0 bases, with 10 bases left in between. The CDR3 totals 15 residues. CDR3 region: CASSQVFGSSYEQYF. The DNA for the CDR3 is TGCGCCAGCAGCCAAGTCTTTGGGAGCTCCTACGAGCAGTACTTC.

This rearrangement joins TRBV9 to TRBJ2-5; 11 nucleotides match TRBD2. The germline gives CDR1 SGDLS, CDR2 YYNGEE. The V segment lost 0 bases and the J segment 4 bases; nucleotides outside the gene matches: 5. This CDR3 is 16 amino acids long. DNA for the CDR3: TGTGCCAGCAGCGTAGCTGATAGCGGGGGGGTAGAGACCCAGTACTTC. Protein sequence: CASSVADSGGVETQYF. Drawing the rest from reference TRBV9 and TRBJ2-5, the complete variable domain is DSGVTQTPKHLITATGQRVTLRCSPRSGDLSVYWYQQSLDQGLQFLIQYYNGEERAKGNILERFSAQQFPDLHSELNLSSLELGDSALYFCASSVADSGGVETQYFGPGTRLLVL.

This CDR3 reads CASRPTGGKPQHF. The DNA for the CDR3 is TGTGCCAGTAGACCGACAGGGGGCAAGCCCCAGCATTTT. V is TRBV19 and J is TRBJ1-5; 10 nucleotides align to TRBD1. The CDR3 totals 13 residues. V lost 6 bases and J lost 8; bases outside the gene matches: 4. Germline lookup yields CDR1 LNHDA and CDR2 SQIVND (reference sequence). The variable domain in full, with the rest retrieved from reference TRBV19 and TRBJ1-5, is DGGITQSPKYLFRKEGQNVTLSCEQNLNHDAMYWYRQDPGQGLRLIYYSQIVNDFQKGDIAEGYSVSREKKESFPLTVTSAQKNPTAFYLCASRPTGGKPQHFGDGTRLSIL.

V gene TRBV5-1 combines with J gene TRBJ2-3; 7 bases align to TRBD2. This CDR3 has 16 amino acids. V lost 3 bases, J lost 0 bases, and 7 bases stayed unmatched. The germline CDR1 and CDR2 sequences are SGHRS and YFSETQ. The CDR3 coding sequence is TGCGCCAGCAGCTCAAGACTAGCCTCAAGCACAGATACGCAGTATTTT. This sequence encodes CASSSRLASSTDTQYF.

The V gene is TRBV9, the J gene TRBJ1-2, with 7 bases aligning to TRBD1. Germline V gene data show CDR1 as SGDLS and CDR2 as YYNGEE. The CDR3 runs to 12 residues. J gave up 8 bases and V 7 bases, and 8 bases lay outside the gene matches. The CDR3 protein is CASSGRGRGYTF. DNA of the CDR3: TGTGCCAGCTCCGGAAGGGGGCGAGGCTACACCTTC.

The chain links TRBV5-1 to TRBJ1-1; D is perhaps TRBD1 (5 bases). Looked up from germline, CDR1 is SGHRS and CDR2 is YFSETQ. V was pared by 3 bases and J by 3 bases, with 12 bases between. The CDR3 covers 14 residues. The CDR3 sequence is CASSWGDLDTEAFF. CDR3 nucleotides: TGCGCCAGCAGCTGGGGGGACCTGGACACTGAAGCTTTCTTT.

J is TRBJ2-5 and V is TRBV9, with 8 bases that match TRBD2. The CDR3 runs to 16 residues. After removal of 0 bases from V and 1 base from J, the junction contained 5 bases not matched to a gene. Germline-derived CDR1 and CDR2 are SGDLS and YYNGEE. The CDR3 DNA sequence: TGTGCCAGCAGCGTAGTGGCGGGGGGCCTCCAAGAGACCCAGTACTTC. The encoded protein is CASSVVAGGLQETQYF.

V usage is TRBV5-4 and J usage is TRBJ2-1; TRBD1 might be the D (6 bases). The CDR3 is 16 amino acids. CDR1 is SGHNT and CDR2 is YYREEE in the germline V gene (reference sequence). V was cut by 4 bases and J by 4 bases, with 18 bases left in between. This CDR3 is CASSVGQIPIYNEQFF. CDR3 bases: TGTGCCAGCAGCGTAGGACAGATCCCTATTTACAATGAGCAGTTCTTC.

The rearrangement joins TRBV9 to TRBJ2-2, with TRBD1 as a possible D gene (5 bases). V lost 3 bases and J 5 bases, leaving 14 bases between the germline ends. The CDR3 sequence is 15 residues long. Germline assignment: CDR1 SGDLS and CDR2 YYNGEE. In DNA form, the CDR3 reads TGTGCCAGCAGCGAGTTATCGACAGAGACCGGGGAGCTGTTTTTT. Translating gives CASSELSTETGELFF.

The V gene is TRBV7-8, the J gene TRBJ2-1; tentative D call: TRBD1 (7 bases). The CDR3 consists of 14 residues. In germline, CDR1 is SGHVS, CDR2 FQNEAQ. Trimming left V 3 bases short and J 3 bases short, with 9 bases between. CDR3: CASSLRDSYNEQFF. The CDR3 nucleotides are TGTGCCAGCAGCTTGCGGGACAGCTACAATGAGCAGTTCTTC.

Regarding this clone: A read error may account for a junction end that differs from germline. The V gene is TRBV7-9, the J gene TRBJ1-1; the D gene is possibly TRBD1 (5 bases). The CDR3 has 14 residues. The germline gives CDR1 SEHNR, CDR2 FQNEAQ (reference sequence). CDR3: CSSSLAQVNTEAFF. The CDR3 DNA sequence: TGTTCCAGCAGCTTAGCACAGGTGAACACTGAAGCTTTCTTT.

J is TRBJ1-1 and V is TRBV15; D not resolved. The germline V gene has CDR1 LNHNV and CDR2 YYDKDF (reference sequence). Between the trimmed V and J ends, which lost 0 bases and 4 bases, there was a span of 12 bases. The CDR3 runs 15 residues. DNA of the CDR3: TGTGCCACCAGCAGAGATCCCGCGGGAGGCACTGAAGCTTTCTTT. As protein: CATSRDPAGGTEAFF.

This clone was counted a single time. The chain couples TRBV30 to TRBJ2-3; D unclear. CDR1 GTSNPN and CDR2 SVGIG come from the germline V gene (reference sequence). V was pared by 0 bases and J by 0 bases, with 10 bases between. CDR3 size: 15 residues. The CDR3 DNA reads TGTGCCTGGAGTGTACTACCCTCTAGCACAGATACGCAGTATTTT. Its translation: CAWSVLPSSTDTQYF.

The V and J genes are TRBV5-1 and TRBJ1-4, with 8 nucleotides matching TRBD1. In germline, CDR1 is SGHRS, CDR2 YFSETQ. Trimming at V came to 3 bases and at J to 0 bases, leaving 4 bases not matched to a gene. This CDR3 is built from 16 residues. CDR3 loop: CASSSGQETTNEKLFF. CDR3 bases: TGCGCCAGCAGCTCGGGACAGGAAACAACTAATGAAAAACTGTTTTTT.

V gene TRBV30 combines with J gene TRBJ2-1; 7 bases agree with TRBD2. This CDR3 spans 16 amino acids. Trimming removed 2 bases from V and 1 base from J; junction bases left unmatched: 8. CDR1 and CDR2 from the germline V gene are GTSNPN and SVGIG (reference sequence). The chain's CDR3 is CAWSYSGLNSYNEQFF. The CDR3 nucleotides are TGTGCCTGGAGTTATAGCGGGCTGAATTCCTACAATGAGCAGTTCTTC.

The chain has TRBV27 and TRBJ1-2; D remains ambiguous. V was pared by 2 bases and J by 4 bases, with 8 bases between. Germline V gene sequence: CDR1 MNHEY, CDR2 SMNVEV (reference sequence). The CDR3 has 13 amino acids. As DNA, the CDR3 is TGTGCCAGCAGTTTAGGGCAGGCCTATGGCTACACCTTC. It specifies CASSLGQAYGYTF.

This chain joins TRBV6-4 and TRBJ1-6; D remains unclear. This CDR3 region has 13 residues. CDR1 MRHNA and CDR2 SNTAGT come from the germline V gene. The V end lost 8 bases, the J end lost 5 bases, and 10 bases lay between the germline ends. CDR3 amino acids: CASGGQDNSPLHF. In DNA form, the CDR3 reads TGTGCCAGCGGAGGTCAGGATAATTCACCCCTCCACTTT.

The rearrangement uses TRBV19 and TRBJ1-5, with no clear D. The ends were cut back, 6 bases at V and 6 bases at J, with 18 bases in the middle. Germline CDR1 is LNHDA and CDR2 is SQIVND (reference sequence). The CDR3 is 15 amino acids. CDR3 DNA: TGTGCCAGTAGGCGGACCGACCGGGGAACTCAGCCCCAGCATTTT. It translates to CASRRTDRGTQPQHF.

The rearrangement joins TRBV7-8 to TRBJ2-2, with 16 positions matching TRBD2. From germline, CDR1 is SGHVS and CDR2 FQNEAQ. J lost 4 bases, V lost 5 bases, and 7 bases had no gene match. This CDR3 contains 18 residues. CDR3 coding DNA: TGTGCCAGCAGCGGGACGGGACTAGCGGGAGGGGTCACCGGGGAGCTGTTTTTT. Translating it yields CASSGTGLAGGVTGELFF.

This chain uses TRBV10-3 with TRBJ1-1; D is ambiguous. The germline V gene encodes CDR1 ENHRY and CDR2 SYGVKD. With 2 bases removed from V and 1 base from J, the gap between germline ends came to 5 bases. The CDR3 loop spans 13 amino acids. The DNA for the CDR3 is TGTGCCATCAGTGAGACAACGAACACTGAAGCTTTCTTT. Translating gives CAISETTNTEAFF.

This chain uses TRBV20-1 with TRBJ1-4, with 7 positions matching TRBD1. This CDR3 has 11 residues. The V segment lost 6 bases and the J segment 12 bases; nucleotides outside the gene matches: 7. Germline loops: CDR1 DFQATT, CDR2 SNEGSKA (reference sequence). CDR3 DNA sequence: TGCAGTGCAATTGGACAGGTTGAACTGTTTTTT. Translated: CSAIGQVELFF.